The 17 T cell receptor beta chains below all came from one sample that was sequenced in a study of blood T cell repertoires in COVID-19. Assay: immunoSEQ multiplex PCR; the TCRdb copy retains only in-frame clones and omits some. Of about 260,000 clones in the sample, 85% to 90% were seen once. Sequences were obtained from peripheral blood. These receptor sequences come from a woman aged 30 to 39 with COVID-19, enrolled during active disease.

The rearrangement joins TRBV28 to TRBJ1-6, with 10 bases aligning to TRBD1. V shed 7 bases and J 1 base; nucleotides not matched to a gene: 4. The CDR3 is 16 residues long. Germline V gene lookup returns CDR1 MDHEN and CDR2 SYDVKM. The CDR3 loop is CASTLDRGSYNSPLHF. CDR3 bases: TGTGCCAGCACCCTGGACAGGGGGTCCTATAATTCACCCCTCCACTTT. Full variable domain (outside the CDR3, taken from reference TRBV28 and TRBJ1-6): DVKVTQSSRYLVKRTGEKVFLECVQDMDHENMFWYRQDPGLGLRLIYFSYDVKMKEKGDIPEGYSVSREKKERFSLILESASTNQTSMYLCASTLDRGSYNSPLHFGNGTRLTVT.

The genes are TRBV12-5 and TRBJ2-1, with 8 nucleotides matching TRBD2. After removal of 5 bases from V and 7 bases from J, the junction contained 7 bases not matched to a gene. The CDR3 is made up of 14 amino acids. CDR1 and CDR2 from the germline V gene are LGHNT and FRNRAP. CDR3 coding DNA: TGTGCTAGTGGTCCGGGGGGGGAGTGGAATGAGCAGTTCTTC. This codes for CASGPGGEWNEQFF.

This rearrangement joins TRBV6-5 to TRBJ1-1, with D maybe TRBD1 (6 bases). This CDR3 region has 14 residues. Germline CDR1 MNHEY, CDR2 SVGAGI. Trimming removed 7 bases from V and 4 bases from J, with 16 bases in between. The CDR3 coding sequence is TGTGCCAGCAAAAGGGGGAGAGAGGGCACTGAAGCTTTCTTT. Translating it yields CASKRGREGTEAFF.

The CDR3 sequence is CASSEFHSNEQFF. The DNA of the CDR3 is TGTGCCAGCAGTGAATTCCACAGCAATGAGCAGTTCTTC. The chain has TRBV6-1 and TRBJ2-1; D is undetermined. The CDR3 consists of 13 residues. V was trimmed by 2 bases and J by 6 bases, leaving 8 bases between them. Germline lookup yields CDR1 MNHNS and CDR2 SASEGT.

The DNA for the CDR3 is TGTGCCAGCAGCCGACAGGGTGGCTTTTACGAGCAGTACTTC. Encoded protein: CASSRQGGFYEQYF. This chain joins TRBV3-1 (or the pseudogene TRBV3-2) and TRBJ2-7; 7 bases map to TRBD1. The CDR3 has 14 amino acids. V lost 4 bases, J lost 4 bases, and 7 bases stayed unmatched. Germline V gives CDR1 LGHDT, CDR2 YNNKEL (reference sequence).

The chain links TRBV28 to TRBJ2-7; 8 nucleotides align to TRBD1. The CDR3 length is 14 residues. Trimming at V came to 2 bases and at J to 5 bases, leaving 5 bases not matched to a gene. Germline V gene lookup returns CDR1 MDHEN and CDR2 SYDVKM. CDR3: CASSLGQGSDEQYF. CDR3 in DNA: TGTGCCAGCAGTTTAGGACAGGGTTCGGACGAGCAGTACTTC.

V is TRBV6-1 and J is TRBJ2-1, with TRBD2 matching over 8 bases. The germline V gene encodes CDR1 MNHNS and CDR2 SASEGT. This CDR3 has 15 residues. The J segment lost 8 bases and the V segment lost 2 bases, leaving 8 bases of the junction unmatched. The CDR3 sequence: CASSELSGSRDEQFF. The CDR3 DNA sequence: TGTGCCAGCAGTGAACTGAGCGGGAGTCGTGATGAGCAGTTCTTC.

CDR3 coding DNA: TGTGCCAGCAGTTTATCCGCTATAGAGGGCCGGGCCCAGCATTTT. Translation: CASSLSAIEGRAQHF. The chain is built from TRBV28 and TRBJ1-5; D ambiguous. The CDR3 length is 15 residues. Trimming stripped 1 base from V and 11 bases from J, with 18 bases between. CDR1 is MDHEN and CDR2 is SYDVKM in the germline V gene.

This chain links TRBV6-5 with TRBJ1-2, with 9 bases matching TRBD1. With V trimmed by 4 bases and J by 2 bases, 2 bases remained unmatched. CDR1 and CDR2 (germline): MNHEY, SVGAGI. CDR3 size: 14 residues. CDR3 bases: TGTGCCAGCAGTTCGACAGGGGGGAACTATGGCTACACCTTC. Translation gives CASSSTGGNYGYTF.

The DNA of the CDR3 is TGCAGCGTTGAAGATCTTTGGAGCTACGAGCAGTACTTC. This codes for CSVEDLWSYEQYF. The chain joins TRBV29-1 to TRBJ2-7; D unresolved. The V gene lost 0 bases and the J gene lost 3 bases, with 9 bases spanning the gap. The CDR3 length is 13 residues. Germline V gene sequence: CDR1 SQVTM, CDR2 ANQGSEA.

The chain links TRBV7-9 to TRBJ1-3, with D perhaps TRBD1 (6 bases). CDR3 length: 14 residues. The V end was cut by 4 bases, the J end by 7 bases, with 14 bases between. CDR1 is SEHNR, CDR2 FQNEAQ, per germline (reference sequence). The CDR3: CASSSDRRRNTIYF. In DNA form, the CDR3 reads TGTGCCAGCAGCTCTGACAGGCGAAGGAACACCATATATTTT. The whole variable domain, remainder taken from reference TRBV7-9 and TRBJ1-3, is DTGVSQNPRHKITKRGQNVTFRCDPISEHNRLYWYRQTLGQGPEFLTYFQNEAQLEKSRLLSDRFSAERPKGSFSTLEIQRTEQGDSAMYLCASSSDRRRNTIYFGEGSWLTVV.

CDR3 protein: CASTLRAGGPYEQYF. CDR3 nucleotide sequence: TGTGCCAGCACCCTCCGCGCGGGGGGCCCCTACGAGCAGTACTTC. The rearrangement joins TRBV7-6 to TRBJ2-7, with 8 nucleotides matching TRBD2. The CDR3 runs to 15 residues. The junction had 10 bases not matched to a gene; V was cut back by 7 bases and J by 2 bases. CDR1 is SGHVS, CDR2 FNYEAQ, per germline.

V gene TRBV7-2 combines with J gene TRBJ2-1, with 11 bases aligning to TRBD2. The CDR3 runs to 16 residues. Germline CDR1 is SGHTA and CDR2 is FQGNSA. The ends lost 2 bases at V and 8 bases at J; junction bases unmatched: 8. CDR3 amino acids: CASSLSVLAGEHEQFF. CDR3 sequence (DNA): TGTGCCAGCAGCTTATCGGTACTAGCGGGAGAACATGAGCAGTTCTTC. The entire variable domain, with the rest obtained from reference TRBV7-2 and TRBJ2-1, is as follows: GAGVSQSPSNKVTEKGKDVELRCDPISGHTALYWYRQSLGQGLEFLIYFQGNSAPDKSGLPSDRFSAERTGGSVSTLTIQRTQQEDSAVYLCASSLSVLAGEHEQFFGPGTRLTVL.

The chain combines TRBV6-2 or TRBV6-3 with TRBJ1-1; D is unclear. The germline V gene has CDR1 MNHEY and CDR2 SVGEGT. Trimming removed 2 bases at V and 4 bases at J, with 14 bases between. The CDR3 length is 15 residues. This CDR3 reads CASSYEDWRATEAFF. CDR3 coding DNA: TGTGCCAGCAGTTACGAGGATTGGAGGGCCACTGAAGCTTTCTTT.

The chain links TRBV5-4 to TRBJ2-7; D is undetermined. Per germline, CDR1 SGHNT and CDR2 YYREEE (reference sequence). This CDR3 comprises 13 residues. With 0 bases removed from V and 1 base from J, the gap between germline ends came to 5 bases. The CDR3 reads CASSLAGSYEQYF. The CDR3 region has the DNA TGTGCCAGCAGCTTGGCAGGTTCCTACGAGCAGTACTTC.

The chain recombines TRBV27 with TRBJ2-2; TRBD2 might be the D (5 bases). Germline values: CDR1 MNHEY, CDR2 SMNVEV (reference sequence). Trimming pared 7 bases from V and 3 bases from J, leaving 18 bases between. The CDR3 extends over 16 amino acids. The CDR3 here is CASTIGGAAYTGELFF. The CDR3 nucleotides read TGTGCCAGCACCATAGGAGGAGCGGCCTACACCGGGGAGCTGTTTTTT.

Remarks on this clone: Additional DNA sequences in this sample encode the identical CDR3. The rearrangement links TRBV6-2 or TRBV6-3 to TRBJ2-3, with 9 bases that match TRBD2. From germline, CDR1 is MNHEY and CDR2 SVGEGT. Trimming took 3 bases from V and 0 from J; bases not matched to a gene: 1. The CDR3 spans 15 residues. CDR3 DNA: TGTGCCAGCAGTTATACTAGCGGGAGCACAGATACGCAGTATTTT. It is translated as CASSYTSGSTDTQYF.